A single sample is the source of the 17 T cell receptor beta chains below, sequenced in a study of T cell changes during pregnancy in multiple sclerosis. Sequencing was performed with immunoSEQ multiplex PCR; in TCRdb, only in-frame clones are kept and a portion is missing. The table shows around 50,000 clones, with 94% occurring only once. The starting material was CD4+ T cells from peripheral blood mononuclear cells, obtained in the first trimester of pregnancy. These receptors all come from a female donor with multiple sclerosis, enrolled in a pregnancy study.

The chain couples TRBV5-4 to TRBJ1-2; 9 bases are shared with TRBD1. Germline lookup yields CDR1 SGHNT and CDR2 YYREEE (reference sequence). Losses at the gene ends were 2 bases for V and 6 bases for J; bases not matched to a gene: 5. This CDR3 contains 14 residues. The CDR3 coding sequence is TGTGCCAGCAGCTTCCGGGACAGGGACCATGGCTACACCTTC. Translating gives CASSFRDRDHGYTF.

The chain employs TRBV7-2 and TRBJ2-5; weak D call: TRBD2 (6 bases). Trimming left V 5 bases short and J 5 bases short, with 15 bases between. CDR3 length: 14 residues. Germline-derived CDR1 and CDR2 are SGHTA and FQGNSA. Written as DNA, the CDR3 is TGTGCCAGCAGCACAACGGAGGGTGGCGAGACCCAGTACTTC. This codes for CASSTTEGGETQYF.

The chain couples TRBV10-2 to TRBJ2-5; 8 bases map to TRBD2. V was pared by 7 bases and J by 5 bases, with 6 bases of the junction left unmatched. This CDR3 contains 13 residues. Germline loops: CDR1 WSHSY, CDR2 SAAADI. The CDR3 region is CASTSRGGETQYF. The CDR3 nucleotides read TGCGCCAGCACTAGCCGGGGGGGGGAGACCCAGTACTTC.

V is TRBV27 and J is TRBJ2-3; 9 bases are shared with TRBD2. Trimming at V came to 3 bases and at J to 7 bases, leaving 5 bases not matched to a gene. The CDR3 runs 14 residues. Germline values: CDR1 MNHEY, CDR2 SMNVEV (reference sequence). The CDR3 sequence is CASSLRGGLHTQYF. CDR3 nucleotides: TGTGCCAGCAGTTTGCGGGGGGGCCTACATACGCAGTATTTT.

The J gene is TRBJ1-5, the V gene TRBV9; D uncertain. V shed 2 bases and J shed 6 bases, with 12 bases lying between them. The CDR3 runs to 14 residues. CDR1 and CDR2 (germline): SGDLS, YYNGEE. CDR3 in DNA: TGTGCCAGCAGCGTCCGGGGTCAAGGTCAGCCCCAGCATTTT. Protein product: CASSVRGQGQPQHF. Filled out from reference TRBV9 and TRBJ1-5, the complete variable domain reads DSGVTQTPKHLITATGQRVTLRCSPRSGDLSVYWYQQSLDQGLQFLIQYYNGEERAKGNILERFSAQQFPDLHSELNLSSLELGDSALYFCASSVRGQGQPQHFGDGTRLSIL.

This chain's CDR3 is CASSLGGRDTQYF. The CDR3 bases are TGCGCCAGCAGCTTGGGGGGGCGGGATACGCAGTATTTT. The chain uses TRBV5-1 and TRBJ2-3; perhaps TRBD1 as D (6 bases). The CDR3 length is 13 residues. The germline CDR1 and CDR2 sequences are SGHRS and YFSETQ. V was shortened by 0 bases and J by 6 bases, with 8 bases between the two germline ends.

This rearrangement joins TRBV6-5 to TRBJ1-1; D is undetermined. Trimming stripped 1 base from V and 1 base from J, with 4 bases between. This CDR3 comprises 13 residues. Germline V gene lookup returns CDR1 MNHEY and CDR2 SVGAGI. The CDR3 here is CASSYFGNTEAFF. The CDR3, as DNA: TGTGCCAGCAGTTACTTCGGGAACACTGAAGCTTTCTTT.

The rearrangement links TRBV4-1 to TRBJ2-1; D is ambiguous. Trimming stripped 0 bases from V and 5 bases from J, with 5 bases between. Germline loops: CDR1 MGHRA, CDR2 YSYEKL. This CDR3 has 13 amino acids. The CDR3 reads CASSQDHDNEQFF. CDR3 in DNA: TGCGCCAGCAGCCAAGACCATGACAATGAGCAGTTCTTC.

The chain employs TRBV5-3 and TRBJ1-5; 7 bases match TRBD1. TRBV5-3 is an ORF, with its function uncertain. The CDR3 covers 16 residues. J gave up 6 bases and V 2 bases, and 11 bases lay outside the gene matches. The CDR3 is CARSFYRDSAVQPQHF. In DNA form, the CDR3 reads TGTGCCAGAAGCTTCTACCGGGACAGCGCCGTTCAGCCCCAGCATTTT.

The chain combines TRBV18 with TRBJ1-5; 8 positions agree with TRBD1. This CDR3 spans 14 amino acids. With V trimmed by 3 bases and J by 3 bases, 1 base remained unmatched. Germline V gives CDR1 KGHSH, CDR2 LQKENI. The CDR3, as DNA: TGTGCCAGCTCACCGACAGGGGACAATCAGCCCCAGCATTTT. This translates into CASSPTGDNQPQHF.

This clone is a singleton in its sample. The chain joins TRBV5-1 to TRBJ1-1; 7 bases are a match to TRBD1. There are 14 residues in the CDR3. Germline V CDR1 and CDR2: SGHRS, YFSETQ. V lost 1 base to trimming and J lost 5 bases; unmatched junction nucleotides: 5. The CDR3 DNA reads TGCGCCAGCAGCTTGACAGGGGAAGGGACTGAAGCTTTCTTT. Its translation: CASSLTGEGTEAFF.

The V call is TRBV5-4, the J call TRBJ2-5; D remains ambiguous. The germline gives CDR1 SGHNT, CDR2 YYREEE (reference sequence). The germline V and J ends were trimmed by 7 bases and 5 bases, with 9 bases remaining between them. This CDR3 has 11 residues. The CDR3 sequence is CASAADETQYF. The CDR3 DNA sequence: TGTGCCAGCGCTGCGGATGAGACCCAGTACTTC.

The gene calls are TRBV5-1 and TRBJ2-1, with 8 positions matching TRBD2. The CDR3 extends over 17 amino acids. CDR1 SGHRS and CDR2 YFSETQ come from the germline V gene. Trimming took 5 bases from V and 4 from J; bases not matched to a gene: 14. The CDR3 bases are TGCGCCAGCAGATCCCACTACGGGGGGGCCGGATACAATGAGCAGTTCTTC. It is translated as CASRSHYGGAGYNEQFF.

The CDR3 nucleotides are TGTGCCAGCAGCAAAGAAGGGGACAGCCTAACTAATGAAAAACTGTTTTTT. Translated: CASSKEGDSLTNEKLFF. This chain links TRBV21-1 with TRBJ1-4; whether TRBD1, the table's D call, matches the DNA was not checked. TRBV21-1 is recorded as a pseudogene. The CDR3 runs 17 residues.

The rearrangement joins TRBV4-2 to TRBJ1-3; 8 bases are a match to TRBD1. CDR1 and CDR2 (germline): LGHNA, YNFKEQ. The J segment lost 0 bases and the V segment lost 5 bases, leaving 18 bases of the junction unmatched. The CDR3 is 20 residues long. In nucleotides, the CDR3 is TGTGCCAGCAGCTTAGGGACCGGACAGGGAGACTTGGGCTCTGGAAACACCATATATTTT. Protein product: CASSLGTGQGDLGSGNTIYF.

The CDR3 DNA follows: TGTGCCAGCAGCTTGGCGGGGGTGTCTGGAAACACCATATATTTT. Residues: CASSLAGVSGNTIYF. V and J are TRBV5-4 and TRBJ1-3, with D maybe TRBD1 (5 bases). Trimming took off 0 bases at V and 1 base at J, with 8 bases between the two ends. CDR3 length: 15 residues. From germline, CDR1 is SGHNT and CDR2 YYREEE (reference sequence).

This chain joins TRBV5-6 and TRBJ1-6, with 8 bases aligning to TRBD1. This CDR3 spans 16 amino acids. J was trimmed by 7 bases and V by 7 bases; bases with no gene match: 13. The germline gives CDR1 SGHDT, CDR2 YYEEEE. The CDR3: CASAIGGRGRNSPLHF. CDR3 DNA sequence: TGTGCCAGCGCGATAGGGGGCAGGGGGCGAAATTCACCCCTCCACTTT.